Only a few counts were recorded for the clone carrying this T cell receptor (beta chain). Germline assignment: CDR1 ENHRY and CDR2 SYGVKD. Trimming cost V 8 bases and J 5 bases, with 27 bases left between them. This CDR3 is 17 amino acids long. The sample originates from a study of T-cell memory formation after mild COVID-19. MiXCR, run by TCRdb on the 5' RACE reads, gives a single entry per CDR3 protein. This table holds 550,000 to 600,000 distinct CDR3 sequences, about 20% found once. The sample comprised PBMCs or a T cell subset sorted from them (not recorded which). The chain links TRBV10-3 to TRBJ2-5; the D gene is possibly TRBD1 (6 bases). The receptor was derived from an adult woman who had mild COVID-19 (a few samples of this study predate the infection). Cell type and time point are not known. The CDR3 DNA is TGTGCCATCGGAGACAGGTCTGGTGCCAGTAACGGGGAGACCCAGTACTTC. This codes for CAIGDRSGASNGETQYF.